A selection of T cell receptor beta chains follows, all from one sample in a study of T-cell memory formation after mild COVID-19. TCRdb recomputed calls from the 5' RACE reads with MiXCR, one row per CDR3 protein. The table shows 150,000 to 200,000 distinct CDR3 sequences, with about 20% occurring only once. The sequenced sample was PBMCs or a T cell subset sorted from them (not recorded which). All receptors derive from an adult woman who had mild COVID-19 (a few samples of this study predate the infection). Cell type and time point are not known. Both conserved end residues are part of each CDR3. Size tells how often a clone was seen (once, few, many) or the class of an expanded clone, and some rows leave it out.

j_gene: TRBJ2-1; abundance: .; v_gene: TRBV24-1; CDR3aa: CATSEAGVSYNEQFF
j_gene: TRBJ2-7; abundance: .; v_gene: TRBV27; CDR3aa: CASSLVPQLRYEQYF
j_gene: TRBJ1-1; abundance: few; v_gene: TRBV11-2; CDR3aa: CASSLVSGVNTEAFF
j_gene: TRBJ1-2; abundance: .; v_gene: TRBV12-3/TRBV12-4; CDR3aa: CASSLAGTGGYGYTF
j_gene: TRBJ1-2; abundance: .; v_gene: TRBV11-3; CDR3aa: CASSGSGGRNYGYTF
j_gene: TRBJ2-7; abundance: .; v_gene: TRBV28; CDR3aa: CASSPRGLAGIPTYEQYF
j_gene: TRBJ1-1; abundance: few; v_gene: TRBV14; CDR3aa: CASSHGGTHVIAFF
j_gene: TRBJ2-1; abundance: .; v_gene: TRBV4-3; CDR3aa: CASTRRAGAYNEQFF
j_gene: TRBJ1-1; abundance: few; v_gene: TRBV25-1; CDR3aa: CASSESYGYTEAFF
j_gene: TRBJ2-7; abundance: few; v_gene: TRBV10-3; CDR3aa: CAISGSGTGGPYEQYF
j_gene: TRBJ2-5; abundance: few; v_gene: TRBV3-1; CDR3aa: CASSTSGQPTPICF
j_gene: TRBJ1-2; abundance: .; v_gene: TRBV6-2/TRBV6-3; CDR3aa: CASSYISHQGYTF
j_gene: TRBJ2-7; abundance: few; v_gene: TRBV20-1; CDR3aa: CSAPESSSGRVPPSYEQYF
j_gene: TRBJ2-5; abundance: .; v_gene: TRBV7-8; CDR3aa: CASSPWSITSGPETQYF
j_gene: TRBJ1-2; abundance: few; v_gene: TRBV7-9; CDR3aa: CASSLVSQGDYGYTF
j_gene: TRBJ2-2; abundance: many; v_gene: TRBV7-7; CDR3aa: CASSLSQAGANTGELFF
j_gene: TRBJ2-3; abundance: few; v_gene: TRBV5-4; CDR3aa: CASSLGDSPIGTQYF
j_gene: TRBJ2-3; abundance: .; v_gene: TRBV12-3/TRBV12-4; CDR3aa: CASSILKRGGGTDTQYF
j_gene: TRBJ1-2; abundance: .; v_gene: TRBV12-3/TRBV12-4; CDR3aa: CASNLSGQDYGYTF
j_gene: TRBJ2-5; abundance: .; v_gene: TRBV2; CDR3aa: CASSEVAGGPRETQYF
j_gene: TRBJ2-5; abundance: few; v_gene: TRBV12-3/TRBV12-4; CDR3aa: CASRAPGLGGLGETQYF
j_gene: TRBJ1-1; abundance: once; v_gene: TRBV7-8; CDR3aa: CASSSRGRWGTEAFF
j_gene: TRBJ2-5; abundance: many; v_gene: TRBV15; CDR3aa: CATSRESYRERTSGPAQETQYF
j_gene: TRBJ2-3; abundance: few; v_gene: TRBV7-9; CDR3aa: CATSNTDTQYF
j_gene: TRBJ1-5; abundance: few; v_gene: TRBV4-1; CDR3aa: CASSQDGGLGSNQPQHF
j_gene: TRBJ2-1; abundance: .; v_gene: TRBV28; CDR3aa: CASSFRRLAGPHNEQFF
j_gene: TRBJ2-1; abundance: .; v_gene: TRBV11-2; CDR3aa: CASPTSGGNEQFF
j_gene: TRBJ1-1; abundance: few; v_gene: TRBV19; CDR3aa: CASSIEEGSTGENTEAFF
j_gene: TRBJ2-1; abundance: few; v_gene: TRBV12-3/TRBV12-4; CDR3aa: CASSVAYNEQFF
j_gene: TRBJ2-3; abundance: medium-sized; v_gene: TRBV2; CDR3aa: CASTSRTSGGPTTFNTQYF
j_gene: TRBJ1-5; abundance: .; v_gene: TRBV15; CDR3aa: CATSSRVGGGNQPQHF
j_gene: TRBJ2-2; abundance: few; v_gene: TRBV7-8; CDR3aa: CASSWDTGELFF
j_gene: TRBJ2-1; abundance: once; v_gene: TRBV6-1; CDR3aa: CASSRGTGFYNEQFF
j_gene: TRBJ2-7; abundance: few; v_gene: TRBV9; CDR3aa: CASSAEGTHYEQYF
j_gene: TRBJ2-3; abundance: few; v_gene: TRBV9; CDR3aa: CASSVEGDSSTDTQYF
j_gene: TRBJ2-1; abundance: few; v_gene: TRBV5-1; CDR3aa: CASSWGDREDEQFF
j_gene: TRBJ2-1; abundance: .; v_gene: TRBV7-3; CDR3aa: CASSSQSYNEQFF
j_gene: TRBJ2-7; abundance: few; v_gene: TRBV15; CDR3aa: CATSRDPRDFTYEQYF
j_gene: TRBJ1-1; abundance: few; v_gene: TRBV7-9; CDR3aa: CASSFKSILNTEAFF
j_gene: TRBJ2-7; abundance: .; v_gene: TRBV15; CDR3aa: CATSTTGTSVYEQYF
j_gene: TRBJ2-7; abundance: few; v_gene: TRBV15; CDR3aa: CATSARTSGAYEQYF